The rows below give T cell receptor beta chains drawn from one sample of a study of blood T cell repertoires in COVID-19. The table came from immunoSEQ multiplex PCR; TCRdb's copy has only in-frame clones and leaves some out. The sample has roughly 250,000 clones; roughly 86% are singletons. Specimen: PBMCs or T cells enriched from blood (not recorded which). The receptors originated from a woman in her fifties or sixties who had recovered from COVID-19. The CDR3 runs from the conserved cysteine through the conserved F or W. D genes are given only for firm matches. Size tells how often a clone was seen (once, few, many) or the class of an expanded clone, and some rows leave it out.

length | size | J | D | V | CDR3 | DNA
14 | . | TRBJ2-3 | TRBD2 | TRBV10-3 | CAISGASGGDTQYF | TGTGCCATCAGTGGAGCTAGCGGTGGGGATACGCAGTATTTT
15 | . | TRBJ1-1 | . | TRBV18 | CASSPRGGWDTEAFF | TGTGCCAGCTCACCGAGGGGGGGTTGGGACACTGAAGCTTTCTTT
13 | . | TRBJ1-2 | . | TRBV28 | CASSPNSYYGYTF | TGTGCCAGCAGCCCCAATAGTTACTATGGCTACACCTTC
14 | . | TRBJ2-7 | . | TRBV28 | CASTRQDPPDEQYF | TGTGCCAGCACACGACAGGACCCTCCAGACGAGCAGTACTTC
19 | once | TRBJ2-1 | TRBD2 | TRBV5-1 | CASSLAPKLSGRIFNEQFF | TGCGCCAGCAGCTTGGCCCCCAAGTTGAGCGGGAGAATATTTAATGAGCAGTTCTTC
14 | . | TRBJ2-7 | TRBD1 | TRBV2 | CASGTDRVHYEQYF | TGTGCCAGCGGAACGGACAGGGTTCATTACGAGCAGTACTTC
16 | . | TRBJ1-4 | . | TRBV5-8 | CASSLAKTGSNEKLFF | TGTGCCAGCAGCTTGGCCAAAACAGGGTCTAATGAAAAACTGTTTTTT
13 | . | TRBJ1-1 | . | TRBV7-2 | CASSKKGTFEAFF | TGTGCCAGCAGCAAAAAGGGGACATTTGAAGCTTTCTTT
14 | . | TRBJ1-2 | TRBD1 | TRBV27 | CASSPGTGSYGYTF | TGTGCCAGCAGTCCGGGGACAGGGAGCTATGGCTACACCTTC
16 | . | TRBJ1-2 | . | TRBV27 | CASSPVQGYTNYGYTF | TGTGCCAGCAGCCCGGTTCAGGGGTATACTAACTATGGCTACACCTTC
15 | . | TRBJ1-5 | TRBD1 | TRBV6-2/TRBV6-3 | CASSYLQGYAQPQHF | TGTGCCAGCAGTTACTTACAGGGGTACGCTCAGCCCCAGCATTTT
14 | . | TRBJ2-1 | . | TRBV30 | CAWSVKALDYEQFF | TGTGCCTGGAGTGTAAAAGCCCTAGACTATGAGCAGTTCTTC
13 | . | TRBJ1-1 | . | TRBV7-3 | CASSLFLNTEAFF | TGTGCCAGCAGCCTTTTCCTGAACACTGAAGCTTTCTTT
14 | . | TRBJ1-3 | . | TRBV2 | CASSVASSGNTIYF | TGTGCCAGCAGTGTTGCTAGCTCTGGAAACACCATATATTTT
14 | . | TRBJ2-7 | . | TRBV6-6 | CASSYRGQNYEQYF | TGTGCCAGCAGTTACCGAGGACAGAACTACGAGCAGTACTTC
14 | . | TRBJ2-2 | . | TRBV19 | CASSRGMFTGELFF | TGTGCCAGTAGTAGAGGGATGTTCACCGGGGAGCTGTTTTTT